The next 19 T cell receptor beta chains were all read from a single sample in a study of glioma-infiltrating T cells. Using RNA template, CDR3s of TCR alpha and beta were amplified with iRepertoire arm-PCR. TCRdb processed the multiplex PCR reads anew with MiXCR; each CDR3 protein has one entry. The table has around 180,000 distinct CDR3 sequences, 43% seen once. The sequencing input was glioma tissue, nonneoplastic brain tissue, or PBMCs (not recorded which). Receptors were obtained from a human donor with low-grade glioma or glioblastoma, undergoing nonglioma brain surgery, or in good health (not recorded which).

This chain uses TRBV19 with TRBJ1-2, with 7 bases that match TRBD1. The CDR3 contains 14 residues. Germline values: CDR1 LNHDA, CDR2 SQIVND (reference sequence). V lost 5 bases, J lost 8 bases, and 11 bases stayed unmatched. The CDR3 protein is CASSFRDRDDGYTF. For the CDR3, the DNA is TGTGCCAGTAGTTTCCGCGACAGGGACGACGGCTACACCTTC.

There are many counts of this clonotype. The chain joins TRBV27 to TRBJ1-1; the D gene is possibly TRBD1 (6 bases). V lost 8 bases and J lost 4, with 11 bases in between. Germline V lookup: CDR1 MNHEY, CDR2 SMNVEV (reference sequence). The CDR3 is 12 residues long. As DNA, the CDR3 is TGTGCCAGCTGCAAGGGGGGCACTGAAGCTTTCTTT. Its protein is CASCKGGTEAFF.

Many counts were recorded for this clonotype. J is TRBJ2-7 and V is TRBV20-1, with 10 bases fitting TRBD2. Germline CDR1 reads DFQATT; CDR2 reads SNEGSKA (reference sequence). Trimming cost V 3 bases and J 6 bases; bases outside gene matches: 11. CDR3 length: 15 residues. CDR3 DNA: TGCAGTGCTAGTGGGCCTAGCGGGAGAAAAGGCGAGCAGTACTTC. Translation gives CSASGPSGRKGEQYF.

This clonotype was picked up many times. The CDR3 reads CSARDPNSYEQYF. CDR3 DNA sequence: TGCAGTGCTAGAGACCCGAACTCCTACGAGCAGTACTTC. V is TRBV20-1 and J is TRBJ2-7; D remains ambiguous. CDR1 and CDR2 (germline): DFQATT, SNEGSKA (reference sequence). CDR3 size: 13 residues. V shed 0 bases and J shed 0 bases, with 6 bases lying between them.

There are many counts of this clonotype. The rearrangement uses TRBV12-3 or TRBV12-4 and TRBJ1-1, with D hard to call. This CDR3 has 14 amino acids. Between the trimmed V and J ends, which lost 3 bases and 7 bases, there was a span of 15 bases. Here the CDR3 reads CASSLLGRVDEAFF. The CDR3 bases are TGTGCCAGCAGTTTGTTGGGGAGGGTTGATGAAGCTTTCTTT.

This clonotype was seen many times. The rearrangement uses TRBV6-1 and TRBJ2-7; D call uncertain. The CDR3 runs 13 residues. Germline loops: CDR1 MNHNS, CDR2 SASEGT. Deletions cut 8 bases from V and 1 base from J, with 12 bases between. The DNA of the CDR3 is TGTGCCAGCGGGTCTACAGAGTCCTACGAGCAGTACTTC. Translating it yields CASGSTESYEQYF.

Of note for this clonotype: A single base separates this from a much larger clone, so it may be a read error. This rearrangement joins TRBV5-4 to TRBJ1-6, with D perhaps TRBD1 (5 bases). V was pared by 4 bases and J by 8 bases, with 16 bases between. The CDR3 sequence is 15 residues long. CDR1 SGHNT and CDR2 YYREEE come from the germline V gene (reference sequence). This CDR3 reads CASSPWTCRHSPLHF. The CDR3, as DNA: TGTGCCAGCAGCCCCTGGACATGCCGGCATTCACCCCTCCACTTT. The variable domain in full, completed from reference TRBV5-4 and TRBJ1-6, reads ETGVTQSPTHLIKTRGQQVTLRCSSQSGHNTVSWYQQALGQGPQFIFQYYREEENGRGNFPPRFSGLQFPNYSSELNVNALELDDSALYLCASSPWTCRHSPLHFGNGTRLTVT.

This clonotype was picked up many times. This sequence joins TRBV20-1 and TRBJ2-2, with 8 bases that match TRBD1. J lost 1 base, V lost 3 bases, and 4 bases had no gene match. CDR1 is DFQATT, CDR2 SNEGSKA, per germline (reference sequence). The CDR3 contains 15 residues. CDR3 bases: TGCAGTGCTAGTTCCGGGACAGGGAACACCGGGGAGCTGTTTTTT. It encodes CSASSGTGNTGELFF.

This clonotype appeared many times. This chain uses TRBV20-1 with TRBJ2-1, with 8 positions matching TRBD2. V gave up 1 base and J gave up 2 bases; unmatched junction bases: 4. Germline CDR1 reads DFQATT; CDR2 reads SNEGSKA (reference sequence). This CDR3 comprises 15 residues. CDR3 in amino acids: CSARAPAGAYNEQFF. In nucleotides, the CDR3 is TGCAGTGCTAGAGCCCCAGCGGGGGCCTACAATGAGCAGTTCTTC.

A note on this clonotype: This may stem from a read error, because a much larger clone lies one nucleotide away. This chain joins TRBV2 and TRBJ1-2; D gene uncertain. Germline V gene sequence: CDR1 SNHLY, CDR2 FYNNEI. The CDR3 totals 12 residues. The CDR3 protein is CASRDLNYGYNF. CDR3 sequence (DNA): TGTGCCAGCAGAGACCTTAACTATGGCTACAACTTC. The whole variable domain, remainder taken from reference TRBV2 and TRBJ1-2, is EPEVTQTPSHQVTQMGQEVILRCVPISNHLYFYWYRQILGQKVEFLVSFYNNEISEKSEIFDDQFSVERPDGSNFTLKIRSTKLEDSAMYFCASRDLNYGYNFGSGTRLTVV.

This clonotype was observed a few times. V is TRBV5-4 and J is TRBJ1-1; D unclear. In germline, CDR1 is SGHNT, CDR2 YYREEE (reference sequence). Trimming took 1 base from V and 2 from J, leaving 6 bases between them. The CDR3 length is 13 residues. Here the CDR3 DNA reads TGTGCCAGCAGCTTGCTCAGAAACACTGAAGCTTTCTTT. It is translated as CASSLLRNTEAFF.

This clonotype was counted a few times. The V gene is TRBV7-7, the J gene TRBJ2-5; 10 nucleotides agree with TRBD2. Germline V lookup: CDR1 SSHAT, CDR2 FNYEAQ (reference sequence). The CDR3 covers 14 residues. Trimming removed 11 bases from V and 1 base from J; junction bases left unmatched: 7. The CDR3 nucleotides are TGTGCCGTCGGGACTAGCGAGATCCAAGAGACCCAGTACTTC. Protein sequence: CAVGTSEIQETQYF.

Notes on this clonotype: Being one base from a much bigger clone, this may be a read error. The gene calls are TRBV3-1 and TRBJ2-5; D might be TRBD1 (6 bases). The CDR3 runs 15 residues. The V end was cut by 6 bases, the J end by 1 base, with 15 bases between. Germline V gene data show CDR1 as LGHDT and CDR2 as YNNKEL (reference sequence). This chain's CDR3 is CASRSGQPIQETQYF. For the CDR3, the DNA is TGTGCCAGCAGATCCGGACAGCCCATCCAAGAGACCCAGTACTTC.

This clonotype was recorded at least ten times. The CDR3 loop is CSASPRDSPYEQYF. In DNA, the CDR3 is TGCAGTGCCAGCCCCCGGGACAGCCCATACGAGCAGTACTTC. The chain is built from TRBV20-1 and TRBJ2-7; 7 bases agree with TRBD1. Germline CDR1 is DFQATT and CDR2 is SNEGSKA (reference sequence). With V trimmed by 6 bases and J by 4 bases, 12 bases remained unmatched. The CDR3 is 14 amino acids.

The chain carries TRBV2 and TRBJ2-7; D is unresolved. V lost 4 bases and J lost 1, with 11 bases in between. CDR1 and CDR2 from the germline V gene are SNHLY and FYNNEI. This CDR3 contains 14 residues. The CDR3 protein is CASSVTAASYEQYF. The CDR3 DNA reads as TGTGCCAGCAGTGTGACGGCGGCATCCTACGAGCAGTACTTC.

Concerning this clonotype: This sequence may be a read error, since a much larger clone differs from it by one base. This sequence joins TRBV5-4 and TRBJ2-3; D is uncertain. The CDR3 extends over 13 amino acids. Germline V gives CDR1 SGHNT, CDR2 YYREEE (reference sequence). Here the CDR3 DNA reads TGTGCCAGCGGCTTGGCGTTAGCAGATACGCAGTATTTT. Translation: CASGLALADTQYF. Supplemented by reference TRBV5-4 and TRBJ2-3, the full variable domain reads ETGVTQSPTHLIKTRGQQVTLRCSSQSGHNTVSWYQQALGQGPQFIFQYYREEENGRGNFPPRFSGLQFPNYSSELNVNALELDDSALYLCASGLALADTQYFGPGTRLTVL.

Ten or more counts support this clonotype. The rearrangement links TRBV28 to TRBJ2-2; D is uncertain. The CDR3 runs 14 residues. Trimming shortened V by 3 bases and J by 2 bases, and 7 bases separated the two germline ends. The V gene's germline CDR1 is MDHEN and CDR2 SYDVKM. CDR3 sequence reads: CASSFRQNTGELFF. The CDR3 nucleotides are TGTGCCAGCAGTTTTAGGCAAAACACCGGGGAGCTGTTTTTT.

This clonotype has just a few counts. The chain employs TRBV5-1 and TRBJ2-5; no definite D call. The CDR3 is made up of 13 amino acids. Germline lookup yields CDR1 SGHRS and CDR2 YFSETQ. Trimming took off 5 bases at V and 2 bases at J, with 10 bases between the two ends. The CDR3 DNA reads TGCGCCAGCAGAATCCAGAGTCAAGAGACCCAGTACTTC. It yields the protein CASRIQSQETQYF.

Notes on this clonotype: An end of the junction differs from the germline gene, which may be a read error. This sequence joins TRBV12-3 or TRBV12-4 and TRBJ1-5; no definite D call. The CDR3 runs 14 residues. CDR3 in amino acids: CASSLHIGNQPKHF. The CDR3 coding sequence is TGTGCCAGCAGCCTACACATAGGGAATCAGCCCAAGCATTTT.